The rows below give T cell receptor beta chains drawn from one sample of a study of cytomegalovirus exposure and HLA in healthy donors. Clones were read by immunoSEQ multiplex PCR, and TCRdb kept only the in-frame ones, dropping some. The sample holds roughly 200,000 clones; over 60% are singletons and the top ten take 4.5% to 6%. Sequencing was performed on PBMCs. Source of these receptors: a man in his forties or fifties in good health and CMV-seronegative. CDR3s include the opening cysteine and the closing phenylalanine or tryptophan. Fields, in order: clone size, D gene, CDR3 length, V gene, J gene, CDR3 DNA, CDR3 protein. The D gene is left open where the match is weak. Expanded clones get a size class; other rows say once, few or many, or leave the size out.

NA	NA	14	TRBV5-4	TRBJ2-2	TGTGCCAGCAGACAGGACTATGTCACCGGGGAGCTGTTTTTT	CASRQDYVTGELFF
NA	NA	14	TRBV10-1	TRBJ2-7	TGCGCCAGCAGCGCCGGGACGGGGGGCCACGAGCAGTACTTC	CASSAGTGGHEQYF
NA	NA	13	TRBV6-5	TRBJ1-2	TGTGCCAGCAGTTACGTTCAGGGGTATGGCTACACCTTC	CASSYVQGYGYTF
few	TRBD1	13	TRBV6-5	TRBJ1-1	TGTGCCAGTACCTCAGGGGACAGGGCTGAAGCTTTCTTT	CASTSGDRAEAFF
NA	NA	15	TRBV4-1	TRBJ2-7	TGCGCCAGCAGCCAAACAGGGTTGAGCTCCTACGAGCAGTACTTC	CASSQTGLSSYEQYF
NA	TRBD1	15	TRBV5-6	TRBJ1-4	TGTGCCAGCAGCGGGCGGGACAGGGCTAATGAAAAACTGTTTTTT	CASSGRDRANEKLFF
NA	TRBD2	16	TRBV13	TRBJ2-7	TGTGCCAGCAGCTTAACTGAGCGGGGGCCCATTTACGAGCAGTACTTC	CASSLTERGPIYEQYF
once	NA	15	TRBV27	TRBJ2-5	TGTGCCAGCAGTCCCTGGGGCCCCTCCCAAGAGACCCAGTACTTC	CASSPWGPSQETQYF
NA	NA	15	TRBV4-1	TRBJ1-5	TGCGCCAGCAGCCCCCACGCAGGGAACAATCAGCCCCAGCATTTT	CASSPHAGNNQPQHF
NA	NA	15	TRBV6-5	TRBJ1-1	TGTGCCAGCAGTTACATCGGTAACTCAAACACTGAAGCTTTCTTT	CASSYIGNSNTEAFF
NA	TRBD2	16	TRBV5-5	TRBJ2-5	TGTGCCAGCAGCCTGGGTGTCGAGCGGGGGGGGGAGACCCAGTACTTC	CASSLGVERGGETQYF
NA	NA	17	TRBV5-1	TRBJ2-7	TGCGCCAGCAGCTTGGTAGATTTAGGACAGAACTCCTACGAGCAGTACTTC	CASSLVDLGQNSYEQYF
few	NA	17	TRBV2	TRBJ2-4	TGTGCCAGCAGTGAAGCGCGAGCGAGCATAGCCAAAAACATTCAGTACTTC	CASSEARASIAKNIQYF
NA	NA	15	TRBV5-6	TRBJ1-5	TGTGCCAGCAGCTTAGAGGGTTATAGCAATCAGCCCCAGCATTTT	CASSLEGYSNQPQHF
NA	NA	13	TRBV29-1	TRBJ2-5	TGCAGCGTTGATTCCCTAGCCCCAGGGACCCAGTACTTC	CSVDSLAPGTQYF
NA	TRBD2	17	TRBV7-9	TRBJ2-3	TGTGCCAGCATATCCGGGACTAGCGGAGGTAGCACAGATACGCAGTATTTT	CASISGTSGGSTDTQYF
NA	NA	14	TRBV9	TRBJ2-7	TGTGCCAGCAGCCTAGGTCAGGGGAACTACGAGCAGTACTTC	CASSLGQGNYEQYF
once	NA	12	TRBV5-6	TRBJ2-7	TGTGCCAGCAGCTTGAGGGAGTACGAGCAGTACTTC	CASSLREYEQYF
NA	NA	15	TRBV5-1	TRBJ1-1	TGCGCCAGCAGCTTGGCGGGGGTCCTGAACACTGAAGCTTTCTTT	CASSLAGVLNTEAFF
NA	TRBD2	17	TRBV7-6	TRBJ2-1	TGTGCCAGCAGCCCTTCACTAGCGGGGGGCCCCTACAATGAGCAGTTCTTC	CASSPSLAGGPYNEQFF
NA	TRBD1	13	TRBV30	TRBJ2-7	TGTGCCTGGAGTACCGGGACAGGATACGAGCAGTACTTC	CAWSTGTGYEQYF
NA	NA	11	TRBV30	TRBJ1-1	TGTGCCTGGAGTTGGACTGGGATGACTTTCTTT	CAWSWTGMTFF
NA	NA	17	TRBV9	TRBJ2-5	TGTGCCAGCAGCGTAGTGGGTGGGGGGGCCCAACAAGAGACCCAGTACTTC	CASSVVGGGAQQETQYF
NA	NA	15	TRBV5-1	TRBJ2-2	TGCGCCAGCAGCTTGTCACAGGAGAACACCGGGGAGCTGTTTTTT	CASSLSQENTGELFF
NA	NA	11	TRBV20-1	TRBJ2-5	TGCAGTGCAAATACAGGTTCCAAGCAGTACTTC	CSANTGSKQYF
NA	TRBD2	14	TRBV29-1	TRBJ2-1	TGCAGCGTTGGTGCGGGAGTATCCCCGAATGAGCAGTTCTTC	CSVGAGVSPNEQFF
few	TRBD1	14	TRBV7-2	TRBJ2-7	TGTGCCAGCAGCTTATCAGGGGGTGAATACGAGCAGTACTTC	CASSLSGGEYEQYF
once	TRBD1	15	TRBV5-1	TRBJ2-7	TGCGCCAGCAGCTTGGCGCCGGGACAGAACTACGAGCAGTACTTC	CASSLAPGQNYEQYF
NA	NA	14	TRBV7-9	TRBJ1-1	TGTGCCAGCAGCTCCCAGGGTATGAACACTGAAGCTTTCTTT	CASSSQGMNTEAFF
NA	TRBD1	15	TRBV7-2	TRBJ1-4	TGTGCCAGCAGCTTTGGGGGGACAGCGAATGAAAAACTGTTTTTT	CASSFGGTANEKLFF
NA	TRBD2	15	TRBV18	TRBJ2-2	TGTGCCAGCTCGGTAGCGGGACCACACACCGGGGAGCTGTTTTTT	CASSVAGPHTGELFF
few	TRBD1	14	TRBV6-1	TRBJ2-1	TGTGCCAGCAAGGGGACAGGAACGACGGGTGAGCAGTTCTTC	CASKGTGTTGEQFF
NA	NA	15	TRBV30	TRBJ1-2	TGTGCCTGGAGTGCACTGAGGGGGTTCGACTATGGCTACACCTTC	CAWSALRGFDYGYTF
NA	TRBD1	15	TRBV11-2	TRBJ2-5	TGTGCCAGCAGCCGAAACGGACAGGGGCAAGAGACCCAGTACTTC	CASSRNGQGQETQYF
NA	NA	18	TRBV7-9	TRBJ2-3	TGTGCCAGCAGCTTAGGGCTAGCGTTTCTCCCCGGCACAGATACGCAGTATTTT	CASSLGLAFLPGTDTQYF
NA	TRBD2	15	TRBV12-5	TRBJ2-1	TGTGCAACCTCCTGGGGGGGAGCGGGGTACAATGAGCAGTTCTTC	CATSWGGAGYNEQFF
NA	TRBD1	13	TRBV5-4	TRBJ1-2	TGTGCCAGCGGCGAAAGACCAGGGGGCCGCTACACCTTC	CASGERPGGRYTF
NA	NA	12	TRBV7-2	TRBJ2-1	TGTGCCAGCAGCTTGGACTCTTTGGTGCAGTTCTTC	CASSLDSLVQFF
NA	NA	16	TRBV6-5	TRBJ2-1	TGTGCCAGCAGTTACTCGATCCGCCGTCAGTACAATGAGCAGTTCTTC	CASSYSIRRQYNEQFF
NA	NA	14	TRBV6-1	TRBJ2-1	TGTGCCAGCAGTGCTCCCGGGACTTACAATGAGCAGTTCTTC	CASSAPGTYNEQFF
once	NA	15	TRBV19	TRBJ1-4	TGTGCCAGTAGTATAGGGGGAGGGGGACCTGAAAAACTGTTTTTT	CASSIGGGGPEKLFF
NA	NA	13	TRBV6-5	TRBJ2-7	TGTGCCAGCAGTTTCCAGGGGGGTTACGAGCAGTACTTC	CASSFQGGYEQYF
NA	NA	15	TRBV9	TRBJ1-5	TGTGCCAGCAGCGTTGGAGGACAGAACAATCAGCCCCAGCATTTT	CASSVGGQNNQPQHF
NA	NA	15	TRBV10-3	TRBJ1-3	TGTGCCATCAGCCTTGACAGGAACTCTGGAAACACCATATATTTT	CAISLDRNSGNTIYF
once	NA	15	TRBV5-1	TRBJ1-1	TGCGCCAGCAGCCTTGGGAGTACCCTAAACACTGAAGCTTTCTTT	CASSLGSTLNTEAFF
NA	TRBD2	15	TRBV9	TRBJ2-1	TGTGCCAGCAGCCGGACTAGCGGGGGGCGAGGTGAGCAGTTCTTC	CASSRTSGGRGEQFF
NA	NA	13	TRBV6-1	TRBJ1-4	TGTGCCAGCATGGTCCCGGGGGTTGAAAAACTGTTTTTT	CASMVPGVEKLFF
once	TRBD1	16	TRBV25-1	TRBJ1-2	TGTGCCAGCAGTGACTCGGGACAGGGGAAGTTCTATGGCTACACCTTC	CASSDSGQGKFYGYTF
NA	NA	12	TRBV15	TRBJ1-2	TGTGCCACCAGCAGAGGTCAGGGGGGCTACACCTTC	CATSRGQGGYTF
NA	TRBD1	13	TRBV29-1	TRBJ2-1	TGCAGCGTTGATAAGGACAGGGGCAATGAGCAGTTCTTC	CSVDKDRGNEQFF
NA	NA	12	TRBV29-1	TRBJ2-7	TGCAGCGTTGAAGACGCGACTTTCGAGCAGTACTTC	CSVEDATFEQYF
NA	TRBD1	16	TRBV19	TRBJ2-3	TGTGCCAGTAGTAACACCCGGACAGGGAGCACAGATACGCAGTATTTT	CASSNTRTGSTDTQYF
NA	NA	12	TRBV6-5	TRBJ1-2	TGTGCCAGCAGCCCAGGGTACTTTGGCTACACCTTC	CASSPGYFGYTF
NA	TRBD2	21	TRBV4-3	TRBJ2-2	TGCGCCAGCAGCCAAGATTTTCTCCGGCTAGCGGGAGGTGGGGACACCGGGGAGCTGTTTTTT	CASSQDFLRLAGGGDTGELFF
NA	NA	11	TRBV20-1	TRBJ2-5	TGCAGTGCTAGAAGCTTTGAGACCCAGTACTTC	CSARSFETQYF
NA	TRBD2	20	TRBV4-1	TRBJ2-6	TGCGCCAGCAGCCAGGGAATGATGGCTAGCGGGAGTCCTGGGGCCAACGTCCTGACTTTC	CASSQGMMASGSPGANVLTF
few	NA	15	TRBV11-3	TRBJ1-1	TGTGCCAGCAGCCCCACGCCAGGGGCGAACACTGAAGCTTTCTTT	CASSPTPGANTEAFF